The TCR beta chain described here comes from a study of blood T cell repertoires in COVID-19. Study background: Acute-phase and convalescent COVID-19 samples originated in the United States, Italy and Spain. T cells, B-cell-depleted T cells, or PBMCs provided the cDNA or gDNA that served as material.

The V and J ends lost 5 bases and 12 bases respectively, with 19 bases between them. The CDR3 consists of 13 residues. Methods used by the authors: Estimation of nucleated cell counts was performed using reference gene primer amplification. The assay was immunoSEQ multiplex PCR, and TCRdb's table has in-frame clones only and misses some. For V, J and clone size, that table is used; D and trimming come from the DNA. The sample gives 150,000 or so clones, roughly 76% of which show up once; 7% to 9% is in the top ten. Sequenced material: peripheral blood. This sequence originates from a human donor with acute or convalescent COVID-19. The donor label of this sample is uncertain. The chain links TRBV12-3 or TRBV12-4 to TRBJ1-1; the D gene is possibly TRBD1 (5 bases). The CDR3 nucleotides read TGTGCCAGCAGTCCAAACAGACAGTTGAGGCCTTTCTTT. Amino acid sequence: CASSPNRQLRPFF.